This T cell receptor (beta chain) was sequenced for a study of CD8+CD57+ T cells in acquired aplastic anemia. Study observations and caveats: Patients and controls turned out to have 25 to 35 CD8+ CDR3 sequences in common.

Profiling of TCR beta VDJ combinations and CDR3 sequences used genomic DNA as template. TCRdb reanalysed the reads using MiXCR and keeps one entry per CDR3 protein. This repertoire shows around 430,000 distinct CDR3 sequences, around 33% found once; its top ten account for 0.82%. This clonotype occurred a few times. What it binds is not known. With 5 bases removed from V and 4 bases from J, the gap between germline ends came to 14 bases. Germline V gives CDR1 LGHNA, CDR2 YNFKEQ. The CDR3 runs 15 residues. Patients picked for sequencing had shown CD8+CD57+ cell expansion detected by flow cytometry. The sample was sorted CD4+, CD8+, or CD8+CD57+ T cells (not recorded which) from PBMCs. V is TRBV4-2 and J is TRBJ1-4, with a weak D call TRBD1 (5 bases). This receptor was identified in a human donor with aplastic anemia. The CDR3 sequence: CASSERRQGNEKLFF. The CDR3, as DNA: TGTGCCAGCAGCGAAAGAAGGCAGGGTAATGAAAAACTGTTTTTT.